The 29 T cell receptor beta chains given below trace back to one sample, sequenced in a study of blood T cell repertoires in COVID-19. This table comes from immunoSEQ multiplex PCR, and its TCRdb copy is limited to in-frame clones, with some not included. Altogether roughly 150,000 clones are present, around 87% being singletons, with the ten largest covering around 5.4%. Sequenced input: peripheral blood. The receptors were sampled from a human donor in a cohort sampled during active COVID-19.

Here the CDR3 reads CASSEHEQGNWETQYF. DNA for the CDR3: TGTGCCAGCAGTGAACACGAACAGGGGAATTGGGAGACCCAGTACTTC. The chain links TRBV25-1 to TRBJ2-5; 7 positions agree with TRBD1. From germline, CDR1 is MGHDK and CDR2 SYGVNS. The J segment lost 5 bases and the V segment lost 2 bases, leaving 11 bases of the junction unmatched. This CDR3 region has 16 residues.

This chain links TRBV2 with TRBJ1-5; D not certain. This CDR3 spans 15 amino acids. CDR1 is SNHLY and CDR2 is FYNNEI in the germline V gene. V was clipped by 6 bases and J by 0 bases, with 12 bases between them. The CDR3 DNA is TGTGCCAGCAGGGAGACCGAAAATAGCAATCAGCCCCAGCATTTT. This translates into CASRETENSNQPQHF.

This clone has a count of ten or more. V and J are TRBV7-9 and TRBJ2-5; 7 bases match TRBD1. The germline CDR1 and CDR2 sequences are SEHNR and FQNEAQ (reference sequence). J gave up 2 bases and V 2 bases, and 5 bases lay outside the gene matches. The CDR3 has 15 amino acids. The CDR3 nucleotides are TGTGCCAGCAGCTTAAGACGGGACAGTCAAGAGACCCAGTACTTC. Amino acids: CASSLRRDSQETQYF. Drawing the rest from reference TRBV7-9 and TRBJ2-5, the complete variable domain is DTGVSQNPRHKITKRGQNVTFRCDPISEHNRLYWYRQTLGQGPEFLTYFQNEAQLEKSRLLSDRFSAERPKGSFSTLEIQRTEQGDSAMYLCASSLRRDSQETQYFGPGTRLLVL.

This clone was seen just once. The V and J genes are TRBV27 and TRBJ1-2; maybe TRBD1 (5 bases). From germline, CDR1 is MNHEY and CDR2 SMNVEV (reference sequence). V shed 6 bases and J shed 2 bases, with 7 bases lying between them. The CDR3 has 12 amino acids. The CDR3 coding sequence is TGTGCCAGCAGCTCAGGGAACTATGGCTACACCTTC. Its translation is CASSSGNYGYTF.

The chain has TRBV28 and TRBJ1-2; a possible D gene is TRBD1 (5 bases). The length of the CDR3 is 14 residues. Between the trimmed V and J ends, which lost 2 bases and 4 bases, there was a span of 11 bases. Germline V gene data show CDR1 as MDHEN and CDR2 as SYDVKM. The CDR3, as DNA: TGTGCCAGCAGTTTACCACAGGCCTCCTATGGCTACACCTTC. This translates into CASSLPQASYGYTF.

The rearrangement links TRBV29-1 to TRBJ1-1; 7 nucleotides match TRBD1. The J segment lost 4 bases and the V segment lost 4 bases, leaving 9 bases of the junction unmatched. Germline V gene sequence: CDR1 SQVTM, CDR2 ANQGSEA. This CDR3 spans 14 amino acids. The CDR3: CSVAYKGAGTEAFF. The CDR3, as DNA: TGCAGCGTTGCTTATAAGGGGGCCGGCACTGAAGCTTTCTTT. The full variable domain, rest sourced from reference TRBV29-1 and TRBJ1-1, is SAVISQKPSRDICQRGTSLTIQCQVDSQVTMMFWYRQQPGQSLTLIATANQGSEATYESGFVIDKFPISRPNLTFSTLTVSNMSPEDSSIYLCSVAYKGAGTEAFFGQGTRLTVV.

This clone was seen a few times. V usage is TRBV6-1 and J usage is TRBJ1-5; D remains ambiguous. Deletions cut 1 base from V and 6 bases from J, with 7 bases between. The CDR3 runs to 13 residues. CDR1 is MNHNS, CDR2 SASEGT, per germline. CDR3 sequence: CASSEGEGQPQHF. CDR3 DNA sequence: TGTGCCAGCAGTGAAGGGGAGGGTCAGCCCCAGCATTTT.

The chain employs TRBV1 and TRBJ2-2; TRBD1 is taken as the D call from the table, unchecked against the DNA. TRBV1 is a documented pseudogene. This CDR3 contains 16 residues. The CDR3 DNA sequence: TGCACCAGCAGCCAAAAAAGACAGGGTGGTCACGGGGAGCTGTTTTTT. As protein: CTSSQKRQGGHGELFF.

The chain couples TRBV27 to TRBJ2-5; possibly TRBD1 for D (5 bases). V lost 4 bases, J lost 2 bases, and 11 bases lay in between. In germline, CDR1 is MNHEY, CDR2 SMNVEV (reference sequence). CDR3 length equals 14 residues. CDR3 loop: CASSSPTDQETQYF. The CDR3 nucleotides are TGTGCCAGCAGTTCGCCGACAGATCAAGAGACCCAGTACTTC.

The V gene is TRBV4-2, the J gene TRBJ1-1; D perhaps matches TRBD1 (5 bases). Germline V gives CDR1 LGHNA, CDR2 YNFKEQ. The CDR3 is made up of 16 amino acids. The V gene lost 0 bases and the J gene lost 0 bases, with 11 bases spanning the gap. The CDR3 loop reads CASSQDQGYMNTEAFF. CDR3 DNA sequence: TGTGCCAGCAGCCAAGATCAGGGATACATGAACACTGAAGCTTTCTTT.

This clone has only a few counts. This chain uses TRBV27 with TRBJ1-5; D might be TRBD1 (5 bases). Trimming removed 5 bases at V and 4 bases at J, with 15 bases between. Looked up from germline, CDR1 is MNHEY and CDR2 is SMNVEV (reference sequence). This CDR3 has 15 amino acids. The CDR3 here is CASSPTSRGNQPQHF. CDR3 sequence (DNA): TGTGCCAGCAGTCCTACGTCCCGGGGGAATCAGCCCCAGCATTTT.

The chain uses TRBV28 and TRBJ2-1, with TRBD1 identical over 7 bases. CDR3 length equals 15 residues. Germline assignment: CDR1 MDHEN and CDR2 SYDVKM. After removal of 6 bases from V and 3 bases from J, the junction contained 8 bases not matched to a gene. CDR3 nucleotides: TGTGCCAGCAGGTCGACAGGGCGGTTCTACAATGAGCAGTTCTTC. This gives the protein CASRSTGRFYNEQFF.

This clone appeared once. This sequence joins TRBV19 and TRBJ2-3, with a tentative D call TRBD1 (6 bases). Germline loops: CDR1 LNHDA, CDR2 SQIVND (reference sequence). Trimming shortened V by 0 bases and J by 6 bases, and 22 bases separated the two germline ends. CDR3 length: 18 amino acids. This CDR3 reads CASSIDRDTESSGDTQYF. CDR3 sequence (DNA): TGTGCCAGTAGTATAGATCGGGACACCGAGTCTTCGGGGGATACGCAGTATTTT.

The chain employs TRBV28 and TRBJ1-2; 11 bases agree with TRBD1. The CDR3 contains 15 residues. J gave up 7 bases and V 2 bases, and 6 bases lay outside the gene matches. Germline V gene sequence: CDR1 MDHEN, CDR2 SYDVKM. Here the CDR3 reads CASSLGRGTGGGYTF. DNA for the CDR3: TGTGCCAGCAGTTTAGGCCGCGGGACAGGGGGTGGCTACACCTTC.

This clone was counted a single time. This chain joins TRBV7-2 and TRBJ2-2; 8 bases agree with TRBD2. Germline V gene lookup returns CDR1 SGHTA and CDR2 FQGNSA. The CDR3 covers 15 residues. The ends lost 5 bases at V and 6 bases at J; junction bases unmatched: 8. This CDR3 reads CASSPGGRAAGELFF. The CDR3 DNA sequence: TGTGCCAGCAGCCCGGGGGGGAGGGCGGCCGGGGAGCTGTTTTTT. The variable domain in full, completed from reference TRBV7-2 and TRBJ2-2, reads GAGVSQSPSNKVTEKGKDVELRCDPISGHTALYWYRQSLGQGLEFLIYFQGNSAPDKSGLPSDRFSAERTGGSVSTLTIQRTQQEDSAVYLCASSPGGRAAGELFFGEGSRLTVL.

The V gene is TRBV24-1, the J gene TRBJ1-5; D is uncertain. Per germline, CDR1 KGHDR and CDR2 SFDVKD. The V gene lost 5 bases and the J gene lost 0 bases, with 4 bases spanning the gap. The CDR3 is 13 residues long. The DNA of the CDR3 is TGTGCCACCAGTGTGGCTAGCAATCAGCCCCAGCATTTT. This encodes CATSVASNQPQHF.

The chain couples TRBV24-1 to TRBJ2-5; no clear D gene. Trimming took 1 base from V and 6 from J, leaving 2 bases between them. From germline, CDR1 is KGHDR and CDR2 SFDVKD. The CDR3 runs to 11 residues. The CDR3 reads CATSDFKTQYF. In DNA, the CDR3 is TGTGCCACCAGTGATTTTAAGACCCAGTACTTC.

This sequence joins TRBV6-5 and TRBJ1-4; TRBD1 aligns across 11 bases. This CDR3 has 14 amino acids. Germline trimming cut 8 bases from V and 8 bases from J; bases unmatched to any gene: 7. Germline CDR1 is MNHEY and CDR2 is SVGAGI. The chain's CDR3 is CASYEGQGGEKLFF. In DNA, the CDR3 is TGTGCCAGCTACGAGGGACAGGGGGGGGAAAAACTGTTTTTT.

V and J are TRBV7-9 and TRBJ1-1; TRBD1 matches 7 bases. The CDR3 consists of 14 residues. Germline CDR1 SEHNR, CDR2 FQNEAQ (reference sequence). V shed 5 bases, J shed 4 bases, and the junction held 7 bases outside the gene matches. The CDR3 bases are TGTGCCAGCAGCCTACAGGGACAGACCACTGAAGCTTTCTTT. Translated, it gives CASSLQGQTTEAFF.

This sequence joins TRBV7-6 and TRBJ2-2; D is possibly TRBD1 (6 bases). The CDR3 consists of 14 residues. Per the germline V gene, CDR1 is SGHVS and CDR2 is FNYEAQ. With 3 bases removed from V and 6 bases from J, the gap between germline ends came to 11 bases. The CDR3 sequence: CASSFRGSSGELFF. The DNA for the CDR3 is TGTGCCAGCAGCTTCAGGGGATCGTCCGGGGAGCTGTTTTTT.

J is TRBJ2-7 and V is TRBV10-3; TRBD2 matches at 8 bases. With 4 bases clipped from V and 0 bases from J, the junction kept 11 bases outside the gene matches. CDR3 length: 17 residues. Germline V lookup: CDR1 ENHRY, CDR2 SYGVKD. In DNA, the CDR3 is TGTGCCATCAGTGGCGGGGCTAGCGGGTTGAGCTCCTACGAGCAGTACTTC. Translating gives CAISGGASGLSSYEQYF.

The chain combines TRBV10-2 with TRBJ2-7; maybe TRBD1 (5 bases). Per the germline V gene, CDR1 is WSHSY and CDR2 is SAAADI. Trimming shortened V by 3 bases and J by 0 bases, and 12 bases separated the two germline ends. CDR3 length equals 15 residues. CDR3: CASSEGTGLSYEQYF. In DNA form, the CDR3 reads TGCGCCAGCAGTGAAGGTACAGGCCTCTCCTACGAGCAGTACTTC.

The CDR3 DNA follows: TGTGCCAGCAGCACCCCCGGGACAGGGTTCACAGATACGCAGTATTTT. Translated, it gives CASSTPGTGFTDTQYF. The chain joins TRBV5-4 to TRBJ2-3; 9 bases agree with TRBD1. This CDR3 contains 16 residues. V was pared by 4 bases and J by 2 bases, with 8 bases of the junction left unmatched. Germline assignment: CDR1 SGHNT and CDR2 YYREEE (reference sequence). Looking up the rest from reference TRBV5-4 and TRBJ2-3 gives the full variable domain: ETGVTQSPTHLIKTRGQQVTLRCSSQSGHNTVSWYQQALGQGPQFIFQYYREEENGRGNFPPRFSGLQFPNYSSELNVNALELDDSALYLCASSTPGTGFTDTQYFGPGTRLTVL.

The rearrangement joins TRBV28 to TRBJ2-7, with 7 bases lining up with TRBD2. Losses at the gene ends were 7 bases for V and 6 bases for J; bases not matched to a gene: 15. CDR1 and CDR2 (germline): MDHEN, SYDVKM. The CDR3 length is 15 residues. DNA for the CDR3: TGTGCCAGCAACCTATTTTCGGGGGGTCTTCGCGAGCAGTACTTC. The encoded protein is CASNLFSGGLREQYF.

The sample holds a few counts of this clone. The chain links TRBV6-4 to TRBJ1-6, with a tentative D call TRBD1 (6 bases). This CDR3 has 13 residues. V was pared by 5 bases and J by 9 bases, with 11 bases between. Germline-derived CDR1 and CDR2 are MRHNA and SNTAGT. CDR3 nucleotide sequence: TGTGCCAGCAGTCAAACAGGGAGTTCACCCCTCCACTTT. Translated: CASSQTGSSPLHF.

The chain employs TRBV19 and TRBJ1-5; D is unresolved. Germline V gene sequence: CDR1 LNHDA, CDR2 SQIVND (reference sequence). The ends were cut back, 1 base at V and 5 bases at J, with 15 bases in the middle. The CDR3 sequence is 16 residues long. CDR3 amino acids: CASSIVAGVSHQPQHF. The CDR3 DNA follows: TGTGCCAGTAGTATAGTCGCCGGGGTAAGCCATCAGCCCCAGCATTTT. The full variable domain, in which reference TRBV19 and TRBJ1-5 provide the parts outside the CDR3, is DGGITQSPKYLFRKEGQNVTLSCEQNLNHDAMYWYRQDPGQGLRLIYYSQIVNDFQKGDIAEGYSVSREKKESFPLTVTSAQKNPTAFYLCASSIVAGVSHQPQHFGDGTRLSIL.

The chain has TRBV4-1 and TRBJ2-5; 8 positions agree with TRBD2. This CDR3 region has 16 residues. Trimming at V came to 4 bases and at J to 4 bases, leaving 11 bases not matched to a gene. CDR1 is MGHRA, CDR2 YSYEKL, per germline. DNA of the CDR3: TGCGCCAGCAGCCCCGGGGGAGCGGGAGTAGGAGAGACCCAGTACTTC. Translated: CASSPGGAGVGETQYF.

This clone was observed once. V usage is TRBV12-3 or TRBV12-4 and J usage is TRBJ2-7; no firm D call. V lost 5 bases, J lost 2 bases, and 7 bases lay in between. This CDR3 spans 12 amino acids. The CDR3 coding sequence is TGTGCCAGCAGTCCCTCCCCCTACGAGCAGTACTTC. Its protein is CASSPSPYEQYF.

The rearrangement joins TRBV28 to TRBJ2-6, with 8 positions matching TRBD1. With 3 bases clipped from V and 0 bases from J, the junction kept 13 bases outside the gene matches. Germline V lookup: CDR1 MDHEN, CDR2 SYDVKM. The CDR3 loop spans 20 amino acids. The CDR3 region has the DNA TGTGCCAGCAGTTTGACCAGGGGGCATTATCAGGACTCTGGGGCCAACGTCCTGACTTTC. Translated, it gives CASSLTRGHYQDSGANVLTF.